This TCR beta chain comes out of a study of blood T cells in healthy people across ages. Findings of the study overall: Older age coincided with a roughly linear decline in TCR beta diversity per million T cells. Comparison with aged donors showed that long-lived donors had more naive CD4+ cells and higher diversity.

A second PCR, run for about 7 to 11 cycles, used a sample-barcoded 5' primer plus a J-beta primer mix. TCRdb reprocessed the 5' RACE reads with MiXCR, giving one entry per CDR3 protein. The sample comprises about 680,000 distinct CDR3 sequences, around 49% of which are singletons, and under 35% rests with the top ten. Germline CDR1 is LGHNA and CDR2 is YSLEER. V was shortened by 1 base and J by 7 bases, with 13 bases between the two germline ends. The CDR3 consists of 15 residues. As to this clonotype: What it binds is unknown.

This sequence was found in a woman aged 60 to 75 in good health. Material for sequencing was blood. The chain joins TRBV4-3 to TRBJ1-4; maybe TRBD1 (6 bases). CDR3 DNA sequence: TGCGCCAGCAGCCAAGGGAAGGGGGTCGGTGAAAAACTGTTTTTT. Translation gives CASSQGKGVGEKLFF.